This T cell receptor (beta chain) was identified in a study of T cells in Graves' hyperthyroidism and ophthalmopathy. In this sample, this clonotype turned up many times. The study left out patients who had uncontrolled infection, other autoimmune disease, pregnancy or lactation. This CDR3 region has 14 residues. Looked up from germline, CDR1 is MNHNS and CDR2 is SASEGT. V lost 6 bases to trimming and J lost 6 bases; unmatched junction nucleotides: 8. The investigators amplified TCR beta CDR3 regions from RNA transcripts. The HTBI set primed first-round TCR CDR3 RT-PCR. TCRdb ran MiXCR on the multiplex PCR reads and lists one entry per CDR3 protein. The profile covers a few hundred thousand distinct CDR3 sequences, with approximately 15% appearing a single time and over 50% taken by the ten largest.

The clonotype originates from a woman in her sixties or seventies with Graves' ophthalmopathy. The rearrangement uses TRBV6-1 and TRBJ2-1; 7 positions agree with TRBD1. The sequenced sample consisted of blood. The CDR3 bases are TGTGCCAGCAGACCCGGGACAGCCTCCAATGAGCAGTTCTTC. Protein sequence: CASRPGTASNEQFF.